The 27 T cell receptor beta chains listed next were all sequenced from one sample in a study of OX40 agonist ivuxolimab in advanced cancers. The library was built by means of the immunoSEQ multiplex PCR assay. TCRdb carries this immuneACCESS record with in-frame sequences only. Its versions omit some clonotypes, under half of them owing to an unresolved V gene in the studies checked, with the rest unexplained. This sample lists 60,000 to 85,000 clones; over 75% were detected once. The top ten clones comprise roughly 7% of the sample. This specimen consisted of CD4+ or CD8+ T cells sorted from blood, obtained in a trial of the OX40 agonist ivuxolimab. All receptors derive from an adult with an advanced solid tumor such as melanoma, head and neck, liver or kidney cancer.

This sequence joins TRBV5-1 and TRBJ1-1; weak D call: TRBD1 (5 bases). Trimming removed 3 bases at V and 3 bases at J, with 24 bases between. The germline gives CDR1 SGHRS, CDR2 YFSETQ. This CDR3 is 18 amino acids long. CDR3: CASSSPAKSLRGDTEAFF. DNA of the CDR3: TGCGCCAGCAGCTCCCCGGCGAAATCTTTACGGGGGGACACTGAAGCTTTCTTT.

V is TRBV7-9 and J is TRBJ2-5; 11 nucleotides line up with TRBD2. The V gene end was trimmed by 5 bases and the J gene end by 6 bases; junction bases not matched to a gene: 14. Germline lookup yields CDR1 SEHNR and CDR2 FQNEAQ (reference sequence). The CDR3 consists of 17 residues. The CDR3 sequence is CASSPFFSGRAEKTQYF. CDR3 in DNA: TGTGCCAGCAGCCCTTTCTTTAGCGGGAGGGCCGAGAAGACCCAGTACTTC.

The chain joins TRBV4-3 to TRBJ2-7, with D possibly TRBD1 on 6 matching bases. The V end lost 1 base, the J end lost 1 base, and 11 bases lay between the germline ends. The CDR3 consists of 15 residues. Looked up from germline, CDR1 is LGHNA and CDR2 is YSLEER. CDR3 region: CASSQVTGPSYEQYF. The DNA of the CDR3 is TGCGCCAGCAGCCAAGTGACAGGACCTTCCTACGAGCAGTACTTC.

This clone came up once. The chain links TRBV2 to TRBJ1-1; D may be TRBD1 (5 bases). The CDR3 extends over 16 amino acids. Germline loops: CDR1 SNHLY, CDR2 FYNNEI. Trimming took off 2 bases at V and 10 bases at J, with 23 bases between the two ends. The CDR3 here is CASSESRGKGDRGAFF. The DNA of the CDR3 is TGTGCCAGCAGTGAATCTCGGGGGAAAGGCGATCGCGGAGCTTTCTTT. Based on the CDR3 plus reference TRBV2 and TRBJ1-1, the full variable domain is EPEVTQTPSHQVTQMGQEVILRCVPISNHLYFYWYRQILGQKVEFLVSFYNNEISEKSEIFDDQFSVERPDGSNFTLKIRSTKLEDSAMYFCASSESRGKGDRGAFFGQGTRLTVV.

The CDR3 reads CASSLRTGLYEQYF. The CDR3 DNA sequence: TGTGCCAGCAGCCTTAGGACAGGACTATACGAGCAGTACTTC. The gene calls are TRBV6-5 and TRBJ2-7, with D possibly TRBD1 on 7 matching bases. CDR1 and CDR2 (germline): MNHEY, SVGAGI. The CDR3 totals 14 residues. V was cut by 6 bases and J by 4 bases, with 16 bases left in between.

This clone was observed once. The gene calls are TRBV5-1 and TRBJ2-7, with D perhaps TRBD1 or TRBD2 (5 bases each). This CDR3 contains 16 residues. Trimming shortened V by 1 base and J by 2 bases, and 16 bases separated the two germline ends. Germline loops: CDR1 SGHRS, CDR2 YFSETQ. Here the CDR3 DNA reads TGCGCCAGCAGCTTGTTTCCCGGGACGGATACCTACGAGCAGTACTTC. Protein sequence: CASSLFPGTDTYEQYF.

V is TRBV2 and J is TRBJ1-1; 8 bases match TRBD1. Germline lookup yields CDR1 SNHLY and CDR2 FYNNEI. With 6 bases clipped from V and 0 bases from J, the junction kept 9 bases outside the gene matches. CDR3 length: 16 residues. The CDR3 reads CASRWGRGLMNTEAFF. In DNA form, the CDR3 reads TGTGCCAGCAGGTGGGGCAGGGGGCTTATGAACACTGAAGCTTTCTTT.

This clone was seen only a few times. This chain joins TRBV5-1 and TRBJ1-2, with D possibly being TRBD1 (6 bases). The V gene's germline CDR1 is SGHRS and CDR2 YFSETQ. V was shortened by 1 base and J by 4 bases, with 8 bases between the two germline ends. The CDR3 runs 13 residues. The CDR3, as DNA: TGCGCCAGCAGCTTGACAGGGATCTATGGCTACACCTTC. It specifies CASSLTGIYGYTF.

This chain connects TRBV14 to TRBJ1-1, with D unclear. Per the germline V gene, CDR1 is SGHDN and CDR2 is FVKESK. V lost 2 bases and J lost 1, with 8 bases in between. The CDR3 is 14 residues long. The CDR3 DNA follows: TGTGCCAGCAGCCAAATAAGACAGAACACTGAAGCTTTCTTT. Protein: CASSQIRQNTEAFF.

The count of this clone is one. The chain recombines TRBV5-1 with TRBJ1-4; maybe TRBD1 (5 bases). Trimming removed 2 bases at V and 0 bases at J, with 8 bases between. Germline lookup yields CDR1 SGHRS and CDR2 YFSETQ. This CDR3 has 15 residues. This chain's CDR3 is CASSFQGATNEKLFF. The CDR3 bases are TGCGCCAGCAGCTTCCAGGGTGCAACTAATGAAAAACTGTTTTTT. The full variable domain, rest sourced from reference TRBV5-1 and TRBJ1-4, is KAGVTQTPRYLIKTRGQQVTLSCSPISGHRSVSWYQQTPGQGLQFLFEYFSETQRNKGNFPGRFSGRQFSNSRSEMNVSTLELGDSALYLCASSFQGATNEKLFFGSGTQLSVL.

This clone has just one count. This chain connects TRBV27 to TRBJ1-1, with D unresolved. This CDR3 has 16 residues. V lost 2 bases, J lost 0 bases, and 13 bases lay in between. Per the germline V gene, CDR1 is MNHEY and CDR2 is SMNVEV (reference sequence). CDR3 coding DNA: TGTGCCAGCAGTTTAGTTTGGGCGGGAATGAACACTGAAGCTTTCTTT. Its protein is CASSLVWAGMNTEAFF.

This clone was seen a single time. V usage is TRBV7-2 and J usage is TRBJ1-3; unclear D gene. V was clipped by 4 bases and J by 3 bases, with 13 bases between them. The CDR3 covers 15 residues. In germline, CDR1 is SGHTA, CDR2 FQGNSA. The CDR3 loop is CASSSRLLHGNTIYF. DNA of the CDR3: TGTGCCAGCAGCTCCAGGCTTTTACATGGAAACACCATATATTTT.

The V gene is TRBV5-5, the J gene TRBJ1-1, with D perhaps TRBD1 (5 bases). The CDR3 loop spans 13 amino acids. Trimming cost V 0 bases and J 11 bases, with 14 bases left between them. The germline V gene has CDR1 SGHKS and CDR2 YYEKEE (reference sequence). The CDR3 loop is CASSLGAPGRAFF. The CDR3 DNA is TGTGCCAGCAGCTTGGGGGCCCCGGGGCGGGCTTTCTTT. The full variable domain, its missing parts supplied by reference TRBV5-5 and TRBJ1-1, is DAGVTQSPTHLIKTRGQQVTLRCSPISGHKSVSWYQQVLGQGPQFIFQYYEKEERGRGNFPDRFSARQFPNYSSELNVNALLLGDSALYLCASSLGAPGRAFFGQGTRLTVV.

CDR3 loop: CASSPVAGGPYEQYF. CDR3 DNA sequence: TGTGCCAGCAGTCCTGTAGCGGGAGGGCCGTACGAGCAGTACTTC. The gene calls are TRBV9 and TRBJ2-7; 11 positions match TRBD2. Per germline, CDR1 SGDLS and CDR2 YYNGEE. The CDR3 consists of 15 residues. J lost 4 bases, V lost 5 bases, and 8 bases had no gene match. Filled out from reference TRBV9 and TRBJ2-7, the complete variable domain reads DSGVTQTPKHLITATGQRVTLRCSPRSGDLSVYWYQQSLDQGLQFLIQYYNGEERAKGNILERFSAQQFPDLHSELNLSSLELGDSALYFCASSPVAGGPYEQYFGPGTRLTVT.

This clone has only a few counts. The chain is built from TRBV7-2 and TRBJ2-7; tentative D call: TRBD2 (5 bases). The germline V gene encodes CDR1 SGHTA and CDR2 FQGNSA. Trimming stripped 5 bases from V and 0 bases from J, with 11 bases between. The CDR3 sequence is 14 residues long. CDR3 region: CASSEGPSSYEQYF. CDR3 DNA: TGTGCCAGCAGCGAGGGTCCAAGCTCCTACGAGCAGTACTTC. The variable domain in full, with the rest retrieved from reference TRBV7-2 and TRBJ2-7, is GAGVSQSPSNKVTEKGKDVELRCDPISGHTALYWYRQSLGQGLEFLIYFQGNSAPDKSGLPSDRFSAERTGGSVSTLTIQRTQQEDSAVYLCASSEGPSSYEQYFGPGTRLTVT.

To note about this clone: In the same sample, other DNA sequences code for this CDR3. V usage is TRBV2 and J usage is TRBJ1-1, with D perhaps matching TRBD1 (6 bases). Trimming shortened V by 6 bases and J by 4 bases, and 12 bases separated the two germline ends. The CDR3 runs to 13 residues. Germline CDR1 reads SNHLY; CDR2 reads FYNNEI. CDR3 coding DNA: TGTGCCAGCAGCACGCAGGGGCGCACTGAAGCTTTCTTT. Protein sequence: CASSTQGRTEAFF.

A few counts support this clone. The chain is built from TRBV11-1 and TRBJ2-3; possible D gene TRBD2, 5 bases. The CDR3 is made up of 14 amino acids. Trimming left V 6 bases short and J 6 bases short, with 16 bases between. Germline lookup yields CDR1 SGHAT and CDR2 FQDESV (reference sequence). CDR3 protein: CASSSLLGADTQYF. In nucleotides, the CDR3 is TGTGCCAGCAGTTCCCTCTTGGGAGCGGATACGCAGTATTTT.

The chain's CDR3 is CASSVGVGQRDEQYF. The DNA of the CDR3 is TGTGCCAGCAGCGTAGGAGTGGGACAGCGGGACGAGCAGTACTTC. V usage is TRBV9 and J usage is TRBJ2-7; perhaps TRBD1 as D (7 bases). V gave up 0 bases and J gave up 5 bases, with 15 bases separating them. Germline V gene sequence: CDR1 SGDLS, CDR2 YYNGEE. The CDR3 has 15 residues.

The gene calls are TRBV5-6 and TRBJ1-2, with 9 bases that match TRBD1. V lost 4 bases, J lost 10 bases, and 11 bases stayed unmatched. The CDR3 contains 14 residues. Looked up from germline, CDR1 is SGHDT and CDR2 is YYEEEE. The CDR3 loop is CASSPDPGTGSYTF. CDR3 DNA: TGTGCCAGCAGCCCGGACCCGGGGACAGGGTCCTACACCTTC.

The chain joins TRBV5-1 to TRBJ1-2; possible D gene TRBD1, 6 bases. Germline loops: CDR1 SGHRS, CDR2 YFSETQ. The CDR3 length is 16 residues. Deletions cut 0 bases from V and 4 bases from J, with 16 bases between. CDR3 nucleotide sequence: TGCGCCAGCAGCTTGGCCGGGGCCAGGGGAGGCTATGGCTACACCTTC. Amino acid sequence: CASSLAGARGGYGYTF. The full variable domain, completed using reference TRBV5-1 and TRBJ1-2, is KAGVTQTPRYLIKTRGQQVTLSCSPISGHRSVSWYQQTPGQGLQFLFEYFSETQRNKGNFPGRFSGRQFSNSRSEMNVSTLELGDSALYLCASSLAGARGGYGYTFGSGTRLTVV.

This clone was detected once. The chain combines TRBV6-1 with TRBJ2-7; D unresolved. V shed 1 base and J shed 1 base, with 8 bases lying between them. This CDR3 comprises 14 residues. The germline V gene has CDR1 MNHNS and CDR2 SASEGT. This CDR3 reads CASSEVWGSYEQYF. CDR3 bases: TGTGCCAGCAGTGAAGTGTGGGGATCCTACGAGCAGTACTTC.

This clone has a handful of counts. The genes are TRBV2 and TRBJ1-2; TRBD1 agrees at 9 bases. V gave up 8 bases and J gave up 8 bases; unmatched junction bases: 6. Germline V gene sequence: CDR1 SNHLY, CDR2 FYNNEI. This CDR3 comprises 12 residues. CDR3: CASHGDREGYTF. DNA for the CDR3: TGTGCCAGCCATGGGGACAGGGAAGGCTACACCTTC.

The chain couples TRBV5-6 to TRBJ1-2, with TRBD1 as a possible D gene (6 bases). Germline V gives CDR1 SGHDT, CDR2 YYEEEE. This CDR3 spans 15 amino acids. Trimming removed 4 bases at V and 4 bases at J, with 17 bases between. The CDR3 reads CASSHGDTLLYGYTF. The CDR3 DNA reads TGTGCCAGCAGCCACGGGGACACCCTTCTCTATGGCTACACCTTC. Supplemented by reference TRBV5-6 and TRBJ1-2, the full variable domain reads DAGVTQSPTHLIKTRGQQVTLRCSPKSGHDTVSWYQQALGQGPQFIFQYYEEEERQRGNFPDRFSGHQFPNYSSELNVNALLLGDSALYLCASSHGDTLLYGYTFGSGTRLTVV.

This clone was seen only a few times. The rearrangement links TRBV4-2 to TRBJ1-5, with 7 bases identical to TRBD1. CDR1 is LGHNA, CDR2 YNFKEQ, per germline. The J segment lost 4 bases and the V segment lost 4 bases, leaving 7 bases of the junction unmatched. This CDR3 is 15 amino acids long. This CDR3 is CASSPAQGTNQPQHF. The CDR3 DNA reads as TGTGCCAGCAGCCCTGCACAGGGGACGAATCAGCCCCAGCATTTT.

This chain joins TRBV29-1 and TRBJ1-2; D gene unclear. CDR3 length: 11 residues. Germline values: CDR1 SQVTM, CDR2 ANQGSEA. The V gene lost 4 bases and the J gene lost 2 bases, with 5 bases spanning the gap. CDR3 region: CSVAQNYGYTF. The DNA for the CDR3 is TGCAGCGTTGCCCAGAACTATGGCTACACCTTC.

CDR3 sequence reads: CASGTLLGSEKGEQFF. The CDR3 DNA reads as TGTGCTAGTGGCACTCTACTGGGCAGCGAAAAGGGTGAGCAGTTCTTC. The V and J genes are TRBV12-5 and TRBJ2-1; D gene unclear. The CDR3 contains 16 residues. Germline V gene data show CDR1 as LGHNT and CDR2 as FRNRAP. V gave up 6 bases and J gave up 9 bases, with 24 bases separating them.

V gene TRBV2 combines with J gene TRBJ2-7; 10 nucleotides match TRBD2. Germline V gene sequence: CDR1 SNHLY, CDR2 FYNNEI. The V segment lost 5 bases and the J segment 2 bases; nucleotides outside the gene matches: 6. This CDR3 has 15 residues. The chain's CDR3 is CASSYSGRETYEQYF. CDR3 bases: TGTGCCAGCAGTTACAGCGGGAGGGAAACCTACGAGCAGTACTTC.